The rows below give T cell receptor beta chains drawn from one sample of a study of blood T cell repertoires in COVID-19. Measured with immunoSEQ multiplex PCR; TCRdb has only the in-frame clones, and not every one. This sample carries roughly 87,000 clones, more than 70% of them seen once, and the ten largest clones take over 0.35%. Specimen: peripheral blood. These TCRs come from a man between 60 and 70 years old with acute or convalescent COVID-19. CDR3s include the opening cysteine and the closing phenylalanine or tryptophan. The D gene is left open where the match is weak. Clone size appears in some rows only: once, few, many, or a class for an expanded clone.

j_call: TRBJ2-5
clone_size: -
d_call: TRBD2
v_call: TRBV5-1
cdr3_length: 17
cdr3_aa: CASSLGLAGINLETQYF
cdr3_nt: TGCGCCAGCAGCTTGGGACTAGCGGGAATAAATTTAGAGACCCAGTACTTC

j_call: TRBJ2-3
clone_size: -
d_call: -
v_call: TRBV14
cdr3_length: 15
cdr3_aa: CASSHLGGSTDTQYF
cdr3_nt: TGTGCCAGCAGCCACCTCGGGGGAAGCACAGATACGCAGTATTTT

j_call: TRBJ2-2
clone_size: -
d_call: -
v_call: TRBV18
cdr3_length: 14
cdr3_aa: CASRRQTNTGELFF
cdr3_nt: TGTGCCAGCCGTAGACAGACTAACACCGGGGAGCTGTTTTTT

j_call: TRBJ1-6
clone_size: -
d_call: TRBD1
v_call: TRBV19
cdr3_length: 15
cdr3_aa: CASSIDAGGNSPLHF
cdr3_nt: TGTGCCAGTAGTATAGATGCAGGGGGTAATTCACCCCTCCACTTT

j_call: TRBJ2-3
clone_size: once
d_call: -
v_call: TRBV6-1
cdr3_length: 12
cdr3_aa: CASSESGYTQYF
cdr3_nt: TGTGCCAGCAGTGAATCGGGGTATACGCAGTATTTT

j_call: TRBJ2-5
clone_size: -
d_call: TRBD1
v_call: TRBV19
cdr3_length: 16
cdr3_aa: CASSLGQGIYQETQYF
cdr3_nt: TGTGCCAGTAGTTTGGGACAGGGAATCTACCAAGAGACCCAGTACTTC

j_call: TRBJ1-2
clone_size: -
d_call: -
v_call: TRBV9
cdr3_length: 16
cdr3_aa: CASTTPGLGPNYGYTF
cdr3_nt: TGTGCCAGCACAACCCCGGGACTCGGCCCTAACTATGGCTACACCTTC

j_call: TRBJ2-5
clone_size: -
d_call: -
v_call: TRBV5-4
cdr3_length: 14
cdr3_aa: CASSFSDSLETQYF
cdr3_nt: TGTGCCAGCAGCTTCTCTGACAGTTTGGAGACCCAGTACTTC

j_call: TRBJ2-1
clone_size: -
d_call: TRBD2
v_call: TRBV19
cdr3_length: 17
cdr3_aa: CASSGLAGYFLDNEQFF
cdr3_nt: TGTGCCAGTAGTGGCCTAGCGGGCTACTTTTTGGACAATGAGCAGTTCTTC

j_call: TRBJ2-2
clone_size: -
d_call: TRBD2
v_call: TRBV11-2
cdr3_length: 17
cdr3_aa: CASSLRGAGRNAGELFF
cdr3_nt: TGTGCCAGCAGCCTGCGGGGGGCGGGAAGGAATGCCGGGGAGCTGTTTTTT

j_call: TRBJ2-7
clone_size: -
d_call: -
v_call: TRBV19
cdr3_length: 14
cdr3_aa: CASSNRQGRDEQYF
cdr3_nt: TGTGCCAGTAGTAATCGACAGGGGAGGGACGAGCAGTACTTC

j_call: TRBJ2-7
clone_size: -
d_call: -
v_call: TRBV24-1
cdr3_length: 13
cdr3_aa: CATSDSHRAEQYF
cdr3_nt: TGTGCCACCAGTGACTCTCACAGGGCCGAGCAGTACTTC

j_call: TRBJ1-2
clone_size: -
d_call: -
v_call: TRBV29-1
cdr3_length: 11
cdr3_aa: CSVEATRGYTF
cdr3_nt: TGCAGCGTTGAAGCGACAAGGGGCTACACCTTC

j_call: TRBJ1-6
clone_size: few
d_call: -
v_call: TRBV6-1
cdr3_length: 15
cdr3_aa: CASSEMGAGNSPLHF
cdr3_nt: TGTGCCAGCAGTGAAATGGGGGCAGGGAATTCACCCCTCCACTTT

j_call: TRBJ2-1
clone_size: -
d_call: TRBD2
v_call: TRBV5-1
cdr3_length: 16
cdr3_aa: CASSELGLAVYNEQFF
cdr3_nt: TGCGCCAGCAGTGAACTTGGACTAGCGGTATACAATGAGCAGTTCTTC

j_call: TRBJ1-2
clone_size: -
d_call: TRBD1
v_call: TRBV19
cdr3_length: 14
cdr3_aa: CASTWTGAHYGYTF
cdr3_nt: TGTGCCAGTACCTGGACAGGGGCCCACTATGGCTACACCTTC

j_call: TRBJ2-1
clone_size: once
d_call: TRBD2
v_call: TRBV7-9
cdr3_length: 15
cdr3_aa: CASSTGTSGNNEQFF
cdr3_nt: TGTGCCAGCAGCACCGGGACTAGCGGGAACAATGAGCAGTTCTTC

j_call: TRBJ2-3
clone_size: -
d_call: TRBD2
v_call: TRBV7-2
cdr3_length: 15
cdr3_aa: CASRWTSGLTDTQYF
cdr3_nt: TGTGCCAGCAGGTGGACTAGCGGACTCACAGATACGCAGTATTTT

j_call: TRBJ1-6
clone_size: -
d_call: -
v_call: TRBV12-3/TRBV12-4
cdr3_length: 13
cdr3_aa: CASTPAGGAPLHF
cdr3_nt: TGTGCCAGCACCCCAGCCGGGGGGGCGCCCCTCCACTTT

j_call: TRBJ1-2
clone_size: once
d_call: TRBD1
v_call: TRBV5-6
cdr3_length: 13
cdr3_aa: CASIRGQGGGYTF
cdr3_nt: TGTGCCAGCATCCGAGGACAGGGCGGAGGCTACACCTTC

j_call: TRBJ2-4
clone_size: -
d_call: TRBD2
v_call: TRBV30
cdr3_length: 16
cdr3_aa: CAWSVRLAGAKNIQYF
cdr3_nt: TGTGCCTGGAGTGTAAGACTAGCGGGAGCCAAAAACATTCAGTACTTC

j_call: TRBJ1-2
clone_size: -
d_call: TRBD1
v_call: TRBV6-5
cdr3_length: 14
cdr3_aa: CASSYGTGGVGYTF
cdr3_nt: TGTGCCAGCAGTTACGGAACAGGGGGGGTAGGCTACACCTTC

j_call: TRBJ2-7
clone_size: once
d_call: TRBD2
v_call: TRBV5-4
cdr3_length: 15
cdr3_aa: CASSNGLAGGFEQYF
cdr3_nt: TGTGCCAGCAGCAACGGACTAGCGGGAGGGTTCGAGCAGTACTTC

j_call: TRBJ1-4
clone_size: -
d_call: -
v_call: TRBV18
cdr3_length: 15
cdr3_aa: CASSPSGATNEKLFF
cdr3_nt: TGTGCCAGCTCACCCTCGGGGGCAACTAATGAAAAACTGTTTTTT

j_call: TRBJ2-2
clone_size: -
d_call: -
v_call: TRBV21-1
cdr3_length: 15
cdr3_aa: CASSKRLAGYGELFF
cdr3_nt: TGTGCCAGCAGCAAAAGGTTGGCAGGGTACGGGGAGCTGTTTTTT

j_call: TRBJ1-6
clone_size: -
d_call: TRBD1
v_call: TRBV30
cdr3_length: 15
cdr3_aa: CAWSGPGTEDSPLHF
cdr3_nt: TGTGCCTGGAGCGGACCCGGGACAGAGGATTCACCCCTCCACTTT

j_call: TRBJ2-7
clone_size: once
d_call: TRBD2
v_call: TRBV4-1
cdr3_length: 15
cdr3_aa: CASSQIAGAEYEQYF
cdr3_nt: TGCGCCAGCAGCCAAATAGCGGGGGCCGAGTACGAGCAGTACTTC

j_call: TRBJ1-3
clone_size: -
d_call: -
v_call: TRBV30
cdr3_length: 14
cdr3_aa: CAWSVPGSGNTIYF
cdr3_nt: TGTGCCTGGAGTGTACCTGGGAGCGGGAACACCATATATTTT

j_call: TRBJ2-1
clone_size: -
d_call: -
v_call: TRBV3-1/TRBV3-2
cdr3_length: 12
cdr3_aa: CASSPGVDEQFF
cdr3_nt: TGTGCCAGCAGCCCGGGGGTCGATGAGCAGTTCTTC

j_call: TRBJ1-6
clone_size: -
d_call: TRBD1
v_call: TRBV6-5
cdr3_length: 12
cdr3_aa: CASRRGLSPLHF
cdr3_nt: TGTGCCAGCAGGAGGGGGCTATCACCCCTCCACTTT

j_call: TRBJ2-2
clone_size: -
d_call: TRBD2
v_call: TRBV6-6
cdr3_length: 16
cdr3_aa: CASSYSLAENTGELFF
cdr3_nt: TGTGCCAGCAGTTACTCGCTAGCGGAGAACACCGGGGAGCTGTTTTTT

j_call: TRBJ1-5
clone_size: -
d_call: -
v_call: TRBV5-1
cdr3_length: 15
cdr3_aa: CASSRNPDSDQPQHF
cdr3_nt: TGCGCCAGCAGTCGTAATCCCGACAGTGATCAGCCCCAGCATTTT

j_call: TRBJ1-5
clone_size: -
d_call: -
v_call: TRBV3-1/TRBV3-2
cdr3_length: 13
cdr3_aa: CASSQYRNQPQHF
cdr3_nt: TGTGCCAGCAGCCAATACCGGAATCAGCCCCAGCATTTT

j_call: TRBJ1-4
clone_size: -
d_call: -
v_call: TRBV19
cdr3_length: 13
cdr3_aa: CASSTQVPEKLFF
cdr3_nt: TGTGCCAGTAGTACGCAGGTTCCTGAAAAACTGTTTTTT

j_call: TRBJ2-2
clone_size: -
d_call: TRBD2
v_call: TRBV25-1
cdr3_length: 17
cdr3_aa: CASRGGLAGTNTGELFF
cdr3_nt: TGTGCCAGCAGGGGCGGACTAGCGGGGACGAACACCGGGGAGCTGTTTTTT

j_call: TRBJ2-2
clone_size: -
d_call: TRBD1
v_call: TRBV28
cdr3_length: 16
cdr3_aa: CASSFPGTGGSGELFF
cdr3_nt: TGTGCCAGCAGTTTCCCGGGGACAGGGGGCTCCGGGGAGCTGTTTTTT

j_call: TRBJ2-5
clone_size: -
d_call: TRBD2
v_call: TRBV7-9
cdr3_length: 17
cdr3_aa: CASSLGLAGGSGETQYF
cdr3_nt: TGTGCCAGCAGCTTGGGACTAGCGGGAGGGTCAGGGGAGACCCAGTACTTC

j_call: TRBJ1-2
clone_size: -
d_call: TRBD1
v_call: TRBV25-1
cdr3_length: 14
cdr3_aa: CASSESGGVDGYTF
cdr3_nt: TGTGCCAGCAGTGAATCAGGGGGCGTTGATGGCTACACCTTC

j_call: TRBJ1-1
clone_size: -
d_call: TRBD1
v_call: TRBV9
cdr3_length: 16
cdr3_aa: CASSAQLTGVNTEAFF
cdr3_nt: TGTGCCAGCAGCGCCCAGCTGACAGGGGTGAACACTGAAGCTTTCTTT

j_call: TRBJ1-4
clone_size: -
d_call: -
v_call: TRBV2
cdr3_length: 14
cdr3_aa: CASSDIATNEKLFF
cdr3_nt: TGTGCCAGCAGTGACATAGCAACTAATGAAAAACTGTTTTTT

j_call: TRBJ2-7
clone_size: once
d_call: TRBD2
v_call: TRBV4-1
cdr3_length: 15
cdr3_aa: CASSQGLAGTYEQYF
cdr3_nt: TGCGCCAGCAGCCAAGGACTAGCGGGAACCTACGAGCAGTACTTC

j_call: TRBJ2-4
clone_size: -
d_call: TRBD1
v_call: TRBV19
cdr3_length: 13
cdr3_aa: CASSGLGQYVPSF
cdr3_nt: TGTGCCAGTAGCGGATTGGGACAGTATGTACCAAGCTTC

j_call: TRBJ2-2
clone_size: -
d_call: TRBD1
v_call: TRBV7-6
cdr3_length: 15
cdr3_aa: CASSHGQGATGELFF
cdr3_nt: TGTGCCAGCAGCCATGGACAGGGCGCCACCGGGGAGCTGTTTTTT

j_call: TRBJ1-2
clone_size: -
d_call: -
v_call: TRBV3-1/TRBV3-2
cdr3_length: 14
cdr3_aa: CASSQELGQGGYTF
cdr3_nt: TGTGCCAGCAGCCAAGAATTGGGGCAGGGTGGCTACACCTTC

j_call: TRBJ2-5
clone_size: -
d_call: TRBD1
v_call: TRBV7-9
cdr3_length: 12
cdr3_aa: CASSRTGETQYF
cdr3_nt: TGTGCCAGCAGCCGGACAGGGGAGACCCAGTACTTC

j_call: TRBJ2-2
clone_size: -
d_call: -
v_call: TRBV30
cdr3_length: 13
cdr3_aa: CAWSKGGAGELFF
cdr3_nt: TGTGCCTGGAGTAAGGGGGGGGCCGGGGAGCTGTTTTTT

j_call: TRBJ2-1
clone_size: -
d_call: -
v_call: TRBV5-4
cdr3_length: 14
cdr3_aa: CASSLSRGGNEQFF
cdr3_nt: TGTGCCAGCAGCTTGTCCAGGGGCGGCAATGAGCAGTTCTTC

j_call: TRBJ1-1
clone_size: -
d_call: TRBD1
v_call: TRBV29-1
cdr3_length: 11
cdr3_aa: CSASGNRGAFF
cdr3_nt: TGCAGCGCCTCGGGGAACAGGGGAGCTTTCTTT